This T cell receptor beta chain emerged from a study of T cell changes during pregnancy in multiple sclerosis. This clone appeared a single time. Sequencing used immunoSEQ multiplex PCR; TCRdb keeps in-frame clones, though not all of them. The repertoire holds 49,000 or so clones, with roughly 92% as singletons. This CDR3 is 17 amino acids long. Per the germline V gene, CDR1 is LNHDA and CDR2 is SQIVND (reference sequence). V shed 7 bases and J 0 bases; nucleotides not matched to a gene: 11. The sample in question was CD4+ T cells from peripheral blood mononuclear cells, obtained in the second trimester of pregnancy. This rearrangement joins TRBV19 to TRBJ2-3, with 9 bases matching TRBD1. This receptor was identified in a female donor in good health, enrolled as a control in a pregnancy study. CDR3 nucleotide sequence: TGTGCCAGTAAAGGGGACAGGGCATTTCTCAGCACAGATACGCAGTATTTT. Translated: CASKGDRAFLSTDTQYF.